This T cell receptor (beta chain) was identified in a study of identical twins. Study-level points and caveats: Beta out-of-frame sequences displayed a weaker excess of sharing between twins.

As regards this clonotype: What it binds is not known.

Germline V gene lookup returns CDR1 SNHLY and CDR2 FYNNEI. The CDR3 loop spans 15 amino acids. V was shortened by 10 bases and J by 3 bases, with 22 bases between the two germline ends. Healthy Caucasians provided all donations. A universal primer binding site was introduced by template switching. The final cDNA contained unique molecular identifiers. TCRdb passed the 5' RACE reads through MiXCR, listing each CDR3 protein once. This sample has 150,000 or so distinct CDR3 sequences, with roughly 3.5% found just once. The clonotype originates from a man aged 18-30 years in good health. What was sequenced was memory T cells sorted from blood. The rearrangement uses TRBV2 and TRBJ2-7, with a weak D call TRBD2 (6 bases). The CDR3 loop reads CATHPWRDQNYEQYF. DNA for the CDR3: TGTGCCACTCACCCGTGGCGGGACCAAAACTACGAGCAGTACTTC.